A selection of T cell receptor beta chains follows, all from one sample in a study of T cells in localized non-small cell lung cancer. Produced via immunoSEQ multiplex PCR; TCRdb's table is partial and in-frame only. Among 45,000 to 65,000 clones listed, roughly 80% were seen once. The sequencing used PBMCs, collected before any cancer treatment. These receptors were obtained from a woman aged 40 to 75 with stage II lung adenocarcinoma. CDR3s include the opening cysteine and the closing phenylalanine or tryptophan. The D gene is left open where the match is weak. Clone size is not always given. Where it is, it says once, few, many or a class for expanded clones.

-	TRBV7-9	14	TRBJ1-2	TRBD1	CASSRDRVDYGYTF	TGTGCCAGCAGCCGCGACAGGGTAGACTATGGCTACACCTTC
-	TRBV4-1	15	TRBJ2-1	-	CASSLDFSSYNEQFF	TGCGCCAGCAGCCTCGACTTCTCCTCCTACAATGAGCAGTTCTTC
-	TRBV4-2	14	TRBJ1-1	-	CASSPLGSGTEAFF	TGTGCCAGCAGCCCCCTCGGTAGCGGGACTGAAGCTTTCTTT
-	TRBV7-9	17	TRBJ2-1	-	CASSFAGLGSSYNEQFF	TGTGCCAGCAGCTTTGCCGGACTGGGCAGCTCCTACAATGAGCAGTTCTTC
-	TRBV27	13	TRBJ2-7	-	CASSCLDCYEQYF	TGTGCCAGCAGTTGTCTAGACTGTTACGAGCAGTACTTC
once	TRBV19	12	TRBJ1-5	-	CASSDRDQPQHF	TGTGCCAGTAGTGACAGAGATCAGCCCCAGCATTTT
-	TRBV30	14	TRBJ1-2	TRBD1	CAWSVGQGAYGYTF	TGTGCCTGGAGTGTCGGACAGGGAGCCTATGGCTACACCTTC
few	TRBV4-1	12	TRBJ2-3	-	CASSQEGDTQYF	TGCGCCAGCAGCCAAGAGGGAGATACGCAGTATTTT
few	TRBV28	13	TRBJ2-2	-	CASRETNTGELFF	TGTGCCAGCAGAGAAACGAACACCGGGGAGCTGTTTTTT
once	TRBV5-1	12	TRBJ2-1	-	CASSLSQADQFF	TGCGCCAGCAGCTTGAGTCAAGCTGATCAGTTCTTC
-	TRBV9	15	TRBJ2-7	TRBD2	CASSAEGGSSYEQYF	TGTGCCAGCAGCGCCGAGGGAGGGAGCTCCTACGAGCAGTACTTC